The rows below give T cell receptor beta chains drawn from one sample of a study of post-analysis software for immune sequencing data. One entry per CDR3 protein, called by TCRdb with MiXCR from the PCR reads. Of some 700,000 distinct CDR3 sequences in the sample, 59% were seen once. The sample comprised blood. These receptors were collected from a girl aged 2 to 10 with multiple sclerosis. Both conserved end residues are part of each CDR3. D genes are given only for firm matches. The size entry is marked missing in some rows and otherwise reads once, few, many or a size class.

abundance | j_gene | d_gene | v_gene | CDR3nt | CDR3aa
. | TRBJ2-6 | . | TRBV5-5 | TGTGCCAGCAGCTTGGTCCAGGGGAGCTCTGGGGCCAACGTCCTGACTTTC | CASSLVQGSSGANVLTF
. | TRBJ2-1 | TRBD1 | TRBV24-1 | TGTGCCACCAGTGACACCGGACAGGGGGCCAGTGAGCAGTTCTTC | CATSDTGQGASEQFF
. | TRBJ2-7 | . | TRBV14 | TGTGCCAGCAGCCAAGACACAGGAGTGTGGCCGTACGAGCAGTACTTC | CASSQDTGVWPYEQYF
. | TRBJ2-7 | . | TRBV19 | TGTGCCGGACTGGACAGACGTTCCTCATTTTCTCCAAGAGATCGGGCCCAGTACTTC | CAGLDRRSSFSPRDRAQYF
. | TRBJ2-1 | TRBD2 | TRBV2 | TGTGCCAGTGGGGCTAGCGGGAGCTCCTACAATGAGCAGTTCTTC | CASGASGSSYNEQFF
. | TRBJ2-1 | . | TRBV20-1 | TGCAGTGCCCAGGGGGGAGTAGGGGGTGAGCAGTTCTTC | CSAQGGVGGEQFF
. | TRBJ2-1 | . | TRBV14 | TGTGCCAGCAGCCAAGAGGCCGGGTTCCAGTCCTACAATGAGCAGTTCTTC | CASSQEAGFQSYNEQFF
once | TRBJ2-3 | . | TRBV12-3/TRBV12-4 | TGTGCCAGCAGTTTTCACCAAAGGGGCGGTACGCAGTATTTT | CASSFHQRGGTQYF
. | TRBJ1-5 | . | TRBV6-6 | TGTGCCAGCAGTTACTCGGGAGGGGTTGACGATCAGCCCCAGCATTTT | CASSYSGGVDDQPQHF
. | TRBJ2-5 | . | TRBV3-1 | TGTGCCAGCAGCCTACGGGAGTTTGGGACCCAGTACTTC | CASSLREFGTQYF
. | TRBJ1-6 | TRBD1 | TRBV6-5 | TGTGCCAGCACCACGGGAGGGGGCGCGAGTAATTCACCCCTCCACTTT | CASTTGGGASNSPLHF
once | TRBJ2-7 | . | TRBV4-1 | TGCGCCAGCAGCCAAGATGGGGACCTTACCTACGAGCAGTACTTC | CASSQDGDLTYEQYF
. | TRBJ2-5 | TRBD1 | TRBV7-9 | TGTGCCAGCAGCGACGGGACAGACTATAAACCCCAAGAGACCCAGTACTTC | CASSDGTDYKPQETQYF
. | TRBJ2-7 | . | TRBV13 | TGTGCCAGCAGCTTTACTTACGGGGCTCCCAACTACGAGCAGTACTTC | CASSFTYGAPNYEQYF
few | TRBJ1-2 | . | TRBV29-1 | TGCAGCGTCGGGGGGCGAGGACAGTCGGATGGCTACACCTTC | CSVGGRGQSDGYTF
. | TRBJ2-7 | . | TRBV28 | TGTGCCAGCAGTTTATGTAACCGACCCTACGAGCAGTACTTC | CASSLCNRPYEQYF